The TCR beta chain under discussion was sequenced for a study of T cells in Graves' hyperthyroidism and ophthalmopathy. The CDR3 consists of 16 residues. J lost 2 bases, V lost 5 bases, and 7 bases had no gene match. CDR1 and CDR2 from the germline V gene are SGHAT and FQNNGV. Amplified regions were TCR beta CDR3 sequences from RNA transcripts. HTBI primers were the set used in a first-round RT-PCR of the TCR CDR3. TCRdb used MiXCR to reprocess the multiplex PCR reads, holding one entry per CDR3 protein. The data show under 400,000 distinct CDR3 sequences, with approximately 18% seen just once and under 55% held by the top ten.

This TCR derives from a woman between 45 and 60 years old with Graves' hyperthyroidism. The material sequenced was blood. V is TRBV11-2 and J is TRBJ2-1, with 9 bases identical to TRBD2. The chain's CDR3 is CASSPPGLATYNEQFF. Here the CDR3 DNA reads TGTGCCAGCAGCCCGCCGGGACTAGCAACCTACAATGAGCAGTTCTTC.